Below, one TCR beta chain is given with its context. The antigen is not known. The sample is drawn from a study of shared clonotypes between healthy human individuals. Study-level points and caveats: Estimated clonotype richness was generally higher in naive than memory subsets.

The CDR3 is 17 residues long. Germline V gene lookup returns CDR1 LNHNV and CDR2 YYDKDF (reference sequence). The V segment lost 3 bases and the J segment 4 bases; nucleotides outside the gene matches: 15. Using immunoSEQ multiplex PCR, the repertoire was profiled, and TCRdb retains in-frame clones only, with some absent. The sample yields about 1.5 million clones, more than 95% seen once. V usage is TRBV15 and J usage is TRBJ2-7, with 7 bases aligning to TRBD2. Sequencing used naive CD4+ T cells sorted from blood. Regarding subset: CD45RA+ positively selected. The source of this sequence is a young man in good health. CDR3 region: CATSRTLGRGRDYEQYF. In nucleotides, the CDR3 is TGTGCCACCAGCAGGACATTGGGGCGAGGGAGGGATTACGAGCAGTACTTC.